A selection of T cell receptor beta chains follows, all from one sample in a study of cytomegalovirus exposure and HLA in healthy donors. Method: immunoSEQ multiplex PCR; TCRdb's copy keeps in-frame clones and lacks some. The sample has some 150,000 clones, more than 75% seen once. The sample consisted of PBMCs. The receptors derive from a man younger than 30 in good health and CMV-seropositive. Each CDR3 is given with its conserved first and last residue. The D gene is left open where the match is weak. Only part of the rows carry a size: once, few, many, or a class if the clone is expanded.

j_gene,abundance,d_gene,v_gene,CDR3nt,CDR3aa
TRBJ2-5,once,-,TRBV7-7,TGTGCCAGCAGCTCCTCAGTCCACAGTAGGGAGACCCAGTACTTC,CASSSSVHSRETQYF
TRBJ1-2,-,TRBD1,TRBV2,TGTGCCAGCAGGGGACAGGGGGGGAATGGCTACACCTTC,CASRGQGGNGYTF
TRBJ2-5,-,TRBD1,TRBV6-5,TGTGCCAGCAGTTCGACAGGGGCGGGAGAGACCCAGTACTTC,CASSSTGAGETQYF
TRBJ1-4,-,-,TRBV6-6,TGTGCCAGCGCCGACTCCGGGACAAGCCTGGAAAAACTGTTTTTT,CASADSGTSLEKLFF
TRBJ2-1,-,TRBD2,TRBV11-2,TGTGCCAGCCGGGCTAGCGGGAGGACCTACAATGAGCAGTTCTTC,CASRASGRTYNEQFF
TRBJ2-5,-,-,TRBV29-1,TGCAGCGTTGAAGCCCCAGGACAAGAGACCCAGTACTTC,CSVEAPGQETQYF
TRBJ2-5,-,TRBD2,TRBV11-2,TGTGCCAGCAGCTTACTAGCGGGGGATCAAGAGACCCAGTACTTC,CASSLLAGDQETQYF
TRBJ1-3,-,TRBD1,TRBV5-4,TGTGCCAGCAGCACCCGACAGGGGAGTAACACCATATATTTT,CASSTRQGSNTIYF
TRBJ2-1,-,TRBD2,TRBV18,TGTGCCAGCTCACCGCCCTCTATCGGGAGGGCCACTGAGCAGTTCTTC,CASSPPSIGRATEQFF
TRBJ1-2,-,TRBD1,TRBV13,TGTGCCAGCAGCTTTGCAGGGGGCTATGGCTACACCTTC,CASSFAGGYGYTF